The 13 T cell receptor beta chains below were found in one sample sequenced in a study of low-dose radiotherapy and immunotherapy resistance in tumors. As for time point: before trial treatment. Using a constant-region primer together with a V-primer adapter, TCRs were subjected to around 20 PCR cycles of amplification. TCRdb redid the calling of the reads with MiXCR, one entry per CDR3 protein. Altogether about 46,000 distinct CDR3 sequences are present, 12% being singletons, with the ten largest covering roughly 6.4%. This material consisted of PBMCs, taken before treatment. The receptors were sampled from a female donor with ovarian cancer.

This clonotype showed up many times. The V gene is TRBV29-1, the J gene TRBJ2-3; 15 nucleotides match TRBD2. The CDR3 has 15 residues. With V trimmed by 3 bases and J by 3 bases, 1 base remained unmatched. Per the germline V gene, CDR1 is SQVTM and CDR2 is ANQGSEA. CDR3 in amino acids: CSVDGTSGRTDTQYF. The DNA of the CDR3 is TGCAGCGTTGATGGGACTAGCGGGAGGACAGATACGCAGTATTTT.

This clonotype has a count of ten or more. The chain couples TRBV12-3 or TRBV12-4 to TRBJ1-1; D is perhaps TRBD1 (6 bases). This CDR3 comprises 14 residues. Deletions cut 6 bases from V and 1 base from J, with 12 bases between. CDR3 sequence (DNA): TGTGCCAGCAGACGCAACAGGGAGAACACTGAAGCTTTCTTT. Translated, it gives CASRRNRENTEAFF.

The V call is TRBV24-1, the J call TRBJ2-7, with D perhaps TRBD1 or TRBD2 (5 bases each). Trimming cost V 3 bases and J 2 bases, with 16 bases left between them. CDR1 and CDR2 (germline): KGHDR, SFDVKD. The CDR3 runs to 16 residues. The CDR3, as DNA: TGTGCCACCAGTGATCCCGGGACGCCCGAACCCTACGAGCAGTACTTC. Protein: CATSDPGTPEPYEQYF.

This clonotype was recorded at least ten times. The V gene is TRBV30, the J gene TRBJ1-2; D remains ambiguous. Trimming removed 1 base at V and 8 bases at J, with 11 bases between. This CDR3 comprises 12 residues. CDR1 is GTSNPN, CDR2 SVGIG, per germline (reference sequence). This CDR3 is CAWSEDGMGYTF. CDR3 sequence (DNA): TGTGCCTGGAGTGAAGACGGGATGGGCTACACCTTC.

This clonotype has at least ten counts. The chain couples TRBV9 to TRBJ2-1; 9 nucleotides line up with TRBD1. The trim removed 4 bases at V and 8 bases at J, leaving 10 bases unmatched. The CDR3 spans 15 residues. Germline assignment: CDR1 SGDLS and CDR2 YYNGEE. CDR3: CASSPWDREVDEQFF. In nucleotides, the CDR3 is TGTGCCAGCAGCCCTTGGGACAGGGAAGTAGATGAGCAGTTCTTC. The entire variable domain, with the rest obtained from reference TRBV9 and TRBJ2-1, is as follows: DSGVTQTPKHLITATGQRVTLRCSPRSGDLSVYWYQQSLDQGLQFLIQYYNGEERAKGNILERFSAQQFPDLHSELNLSSLELGDSALYFCASSPWDREVDEQFFGPGTRLTVL.

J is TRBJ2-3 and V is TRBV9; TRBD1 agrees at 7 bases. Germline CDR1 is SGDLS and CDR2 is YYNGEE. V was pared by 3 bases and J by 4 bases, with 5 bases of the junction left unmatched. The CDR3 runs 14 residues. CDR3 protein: CASSALTGPDTQYF. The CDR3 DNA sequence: TGTGCCAGCAGCGCACTGACAGGGCCAGATACGCAGTATTTT. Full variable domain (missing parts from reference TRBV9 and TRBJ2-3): DSGVTQTPKHLITATGQRVTLRCSPRSGDLSVYWYQQSLDQGLQFLIQYYNGEERAKGNILERFSAQQFPDLHSELNLSSLELGDSALYFCASSALTGPDTQYFGPGTRLTVL.

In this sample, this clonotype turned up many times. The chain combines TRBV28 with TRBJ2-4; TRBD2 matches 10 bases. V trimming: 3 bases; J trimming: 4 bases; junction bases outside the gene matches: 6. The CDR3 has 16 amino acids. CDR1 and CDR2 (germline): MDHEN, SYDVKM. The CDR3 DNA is TGTGCCAGCAGTTTGGTAGTAGCGGGAGGTAAAAACATTCAGTACTTC. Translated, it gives CASSLVVAGGKNIQYF.

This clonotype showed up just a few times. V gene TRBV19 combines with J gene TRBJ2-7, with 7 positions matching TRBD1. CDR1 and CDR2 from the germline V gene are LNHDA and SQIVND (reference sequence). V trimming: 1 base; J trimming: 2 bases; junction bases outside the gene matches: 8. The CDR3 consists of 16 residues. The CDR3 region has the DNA TGTGCCAGTAGTATAGGTCCGGGACAGACGACCTACGAGCAGTACTTC. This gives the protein CASSIGPGQTTYEQYF. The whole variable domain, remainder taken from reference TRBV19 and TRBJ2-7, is DGGITQSPKYLFRKEGQNVTLSCEQNLNHDAMYWYRQDPGQGLRLIYYSQIVNDFQKGDIAEGYSVSREKKESFPLTVTSAQKNPTAFYLCASSIGPGQTTYEQYFGPGTRLTVT.

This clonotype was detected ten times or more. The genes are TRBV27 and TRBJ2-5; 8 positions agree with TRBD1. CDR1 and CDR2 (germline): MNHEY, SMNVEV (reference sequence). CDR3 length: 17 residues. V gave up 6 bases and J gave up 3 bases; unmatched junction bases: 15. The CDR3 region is CASSSGTGRVGKETQYF. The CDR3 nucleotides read TGTGCCAGCAGCTCCGGGACAGGAAGAGTGGGGAAAGAGACCCAGTACTTC.

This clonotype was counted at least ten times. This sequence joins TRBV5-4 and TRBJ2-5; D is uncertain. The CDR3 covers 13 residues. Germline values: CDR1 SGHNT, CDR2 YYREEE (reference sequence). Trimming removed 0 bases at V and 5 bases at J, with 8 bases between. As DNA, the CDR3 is TGTGCCAGCAGCTTGGCATTGACGGAGACCCAGTACTTC. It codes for CASSLALTETQYF.

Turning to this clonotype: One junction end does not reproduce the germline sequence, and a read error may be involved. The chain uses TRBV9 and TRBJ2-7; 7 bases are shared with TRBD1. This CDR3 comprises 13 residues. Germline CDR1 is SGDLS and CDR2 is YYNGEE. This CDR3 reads CASSAGTGTDPVF. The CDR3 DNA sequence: TGTGCCAGCAGCGCAGGTACCGGGACAGACCCAGTCTTC.

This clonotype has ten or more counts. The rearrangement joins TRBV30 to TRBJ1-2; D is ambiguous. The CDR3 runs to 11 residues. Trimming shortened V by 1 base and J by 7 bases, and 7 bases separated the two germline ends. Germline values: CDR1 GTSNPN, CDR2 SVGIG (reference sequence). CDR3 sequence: CAWSARLGYTF. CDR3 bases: TGTGCCTGGAGTGCCCGCCTTGGCTACACCTTC.

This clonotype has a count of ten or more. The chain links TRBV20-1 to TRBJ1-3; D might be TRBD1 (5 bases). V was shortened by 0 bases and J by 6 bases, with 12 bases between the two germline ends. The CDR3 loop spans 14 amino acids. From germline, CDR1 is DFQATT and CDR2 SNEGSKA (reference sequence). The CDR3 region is CSARETTVTNTIYF. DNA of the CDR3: TGCAGTGCTAGAGAGACGACAGTTACAAACACCATATATTTT.